This paragraph reports one T cell receptor beta chain. Data came from immunoSEQ multiplex PCR; TCRdb stores just in-frame clones and leaves some out. The data contain 42,000 or so clones, less than 95% of them seen just once; the ten biggest clones take up 9% to 10%. These data originate in a study of T cell changes during pregnancy in multiple sclerosis. There are 15 residues in the CDR3. Germline-derived CDR1 and CDR2 are SGDLS and YYNGEE. With 0 bases clipped from V and 3 bases from J, the junction kept 0 bases outside the gene matches. The specimen was CD8+ T cells from peripheral blood mononuclear cells, collected in the first trimester of pregnancy. The chain carries TRBV9 and TRBJ2-7; 13 nucleotides agree with TRBD2. This receptor was obtained from a female donor with multiple sclerosis, enrolled in a pregnancy study. The CDR3 nucleotides are TGTGCCAGCAGCGTAGGACTAGCGGGGGGCTACGAGCAGTACTTC. Protein product: CASSVGLAGGYEQYF.